These 15 T cell receptor beta chains share one sample of origin, sequenced in a study of blood T cell repertoires in COVID-19. TCRdb's copy holds only in-frame clones and misses some; the assay was immunoSEQ multiplex PCR. The sample has more than 300,000 clones, roughly 91% seen once. Sequenced: peripheral blood. These receptors came from a young woman with COVID-19, enrolled during active disease.

The chain couples TRBV7-2 to TRBJ2-3; D is uncertain. The CDR3 consists of 13 residues. V lost 6 bases, J lost 0 bases, and 7 bases lay in between. Germline V gives CDR1 SGHTA, CDR2 FQGNSA. CDR3 region: CASREASTDTQYF. CDR3 sequence (DNA): TGTGCCAGCAGGGAAGCGAGCACAGATACGCAGTATTTT.

This clone has only a few counts. The V and J genes are TRBV9 and TRBJ1-1, with 8 bases matching TRBD1. CDR3 size: 15 residues. With V trimmed by 2 bases and J by 4 bases, 7 bases remained unmatched. Germline CDR1 SGDLS, CDR2 YYNGEE. The CDR3 DNA reads as TGTGCCAGCAGCGTCAGCCCAACAGGGGGCACTGAAGCTTTCTTT. It translates to CASSVSPTGGTEAFF. Drawing the rest from reference TRBV9 and TRBJ1-1, the complete variable domain is DSGVTQTPKHLITATGQRVTLRCSPRSGDLSVYWYQQSLDQGLQFLIQYYNGEERAKGNILERFSAQQFPDLHSELNLSSLELGDSALYFCASSVSPTGGTEAFFGQGTRLTVV.

The chain joins TRBV4-1 to TRBJ2-4; 7 nucleotides agree with TRBD1. The CDR3 totals 16 residues. Germline assignment: CDR1 MGHRA and CDR2 YSYEKL. Losses at the gene ends were 1 base for V and 1 base for J; bases not matched to a gene: 4. CDR3 DNA sequence: TGCGCCAGCAGCCAAGGACAGGGCGCGGCCAAAAACATTCAGTACTTC. Translation gives CASSQGQGAAKNIQYF.

Written as DNA, the CDR3 is TGTGCCAGCAGCCATCGGGACAGAAACAATGAGCAGTTCTTC. Translation gives CASSHRDRNNEQFF. This chain joins TRBV3-1 (or the pseudogene TRBV3-2) and TRBJ2-1; TRBD1 matches 7 bases. CDR3 length: 14 residues. Trimming at V came to 3 bases and at J to 5 bases, leaving 4 bases not matched to a gene. Germline V gene lookup returns CDR1 LGHDT and CDR2 YNNKEL (reference sequence).

The V and J genes are TRBV4-1 and TRBJ1-2; D not certain. Trimming stripped 0 bases from V and 1 base from J, with 9 bases between. This CDR3 contains 15 residues. CDR1 MGHRA and CDR2 YSYEKL come from the germline V gene. CDR3 amino acids: CASSQEGRFNYGYTF. CDR3 bases: TGCGCCAGCAGCCAAGAAGGCAGGTTTAACTATGGCTACACCTTC.

This clone was detected only a few times. The chain employs TRBV4-1 and TRBJ1-5; D remains unclear. Germline V lookup: CDR1 MGHRA, CDR2 YSYEKL. This CDR3 is built from 13 residues. Trimming took off 3 bases at V and 7 bases at J, with 10 bases between the two ends. This CDR3 is CASSQGQEQPQHF. The CDR3 coding sequence is TGCGCCAGCAGCCAGGGCCAAGAACAGCCCCAGCATTTT.

The chain is built from TRBV18 and TRBJ2-3; perhaps TRBD1 as D (5 bases). V lost 2 bases and J lost 3, with 9 bases in between. The CDR3 runs 14 residues. Germline V gene sequence: CDR1 KGHSH, CDR2 LQKENI. The CDR3, as DNA: TGTGCCAGCTCACCAATGGGGCGAACAGATACGCAGTATTTT. Translation gives CASSPMGRTDTQYF.

The rearrangement links TRBV1 to TRBJ1-3; the table gives TRBD1 as D, unverified against the DNA. TRBV1 is assigned pseudogene status. The CDR3 is made up of 14 amino acids. The CDR3 DNA follows: TGCACCAGCAGCCATTGCAGCTCTGGAAACACCATATATTTT. This gives the protein CTSSHCSSGNTIYF.

The rearrangement joins TRBV7-8 to TRBJ2-1, with TRBD2 as a possible D gene (6 bases). CDR1 SGHVS and CDR2 FQNEAQ come from the germline V gene. The CDR3 has 12 residues. The V end lost 1 base, the J end lost 10 bases, and 8 bases lay between the germline ends. The CDR3: CASSLGREEQFF. DNA of the CDR3: TGTGCCAGCAGCTTAGGGAGGGAGGAGCAGTTCTTC. Drawing the rest from reference TRBV7-8 and TRBJ2-1, the complete variable domain is GAGVSQSPRYKVAKRGQDVALRCDPISGHVSLFWYQQALGQGPEFLTYFQNEAQLDKSGLPSDRFFAERPEGSVSTLKIQRTQQEDSAVYLCASSLGREEQFFGPGTRLTVL.

The chain combines TRBV2 with TRBJ1-1, with 9 bases fitting TRBD1. From germline, CDR1 is SNHLY and CDR2 FYNNEI. This CDR3 has 13 amino acids. J gave up 0 bases and V 9 bases, and 2 bases lay outside the gene matches. CDR3 coding DNA: TGTGCCAGAACAGGGGGCATGAACACTGAAGCTTTCTTT. Protein sequence: CARTGGMNTEAFF.

This rearrangement joins TRBV6-5 to TRBJ1-3, with 8 bases fitting TRBD1. Germline V CDR1 and CDR2: MNHEY, SVGAGI. The CDR3 length is 13 residues. After removal of 4 bases from V and 10 bases from J, the junction contained 6 bases not matched to a gene. In DNA form, the CDR3 reads TGTGCCAGCAGTTTGGACAGGGCTTCGACCATATATTTT. Protein sequence: CASSLDRASTIYF.

V is TRBV6-5 and J is TRBJ1-6; a possible D gene is TRBD1 (5 bases). Trimming shortened V by 0 bases and J by 10 bases, and 13 bases separated the two germline ends. Germline V CDR1 and CDR2: MNHEY, SVGAGI. This CDR3 contains 15 residues. CDR3 loop: CASSYSRGGLSPLHF. DNA for the CDR3: TGTGCCAGCAGTTACTCGAGGGGAGGCCTGTCACCCCTCCACTTT.

The chain recombines TRBV7-9 with TRBJ2-3; 10 bases are a match to TRBD2. Germline V gene sequence: CDR1 SEHNR, CDR2 FQNEAQ (reference sequence). The V and J ends lost 5 bases and 5 bases, in that order; junction bases with no gene match: 13. The CDR3 runs to 17 residues. The CDR3 is CASSVRLAGPGGDTQYF. The CDR3 region has the DNA TGTGCCAGCAGCGTTAGACTAGCGGGCCCGGGGGGAGATACGCAGTATTTT.

The chain couples TRBV30 to TRBJ1-2; TRBD1 aligns across 10 bases. V trimming: 3 bases; J trimming: 8 bases; junction bases outside the gene matches: 12. The CDR3 totals 15 residues. The germline CDR1 and CDR2 sequences are GTSNPN and SVGIG (reference sequence). CDR3 in DNA: TGTGCCTGGAGCACTCCCGGGACAGGGGTGAGCGGCTACACCTTC. This translates into CAWSTPGTGVSGYTF. Drawing the rest from reference TRBV30 and TRBJ1-2, the complete variable domain is SQTIHQWPATLVQPVGSPLSLECTVEGTSNPNLYWYRQAAGRGLQLLFYSVGIGQISSEVPQNLSASRPQDRQFILSSKKLLLSDSGFYLCAWSTPGTGVSGYTFGSGTRLTVV.

The J gene is TRBJ1-2, the V gene TRBV3-1 (or the pseudogene TRBV3-2), with D hard to call. This CDR3 spans 13 amino acids. Germline lookup yields CDR1 LGHDT and CDR2 YNNKEL (reference sequence). Trimming removed 7 bases at V and 3 bases at J, with 12 bases between. As DNA, the CDR3 is TGTGCCAGCACCCCGTCGGGGTACTATGGCTACACCTTC. Translation gives CASTPSGYYGYTF.